At least ten counts were recorded for the clone carrying this T cell receptor (beta chain). Its target is unknown. These data come from a study of T cell repertoires in cytomegalovirus infection. Study-wide results and limits: CMV carriers having the relevant HLA were flagged by cumulative public TCR beta family frequency.

TCRdb re-called the reads through MiXCR, storing one row per CDR3 protein. Among under 600,000 distinct CDR3 sequences, 16% were seen once, and the ten largest hold approximately 24%. The CDR3 has 17 amino acids. CDR1 SGHVS and CDR2 FNYEAQ come from the germline V gene. J was trimmed by 5 bases and V by 5 bases; bases with no gene match: 17. The sequenced sample consisted of CD8+ T cells from PBMCs. V usage is TRBV7-6 and J usage is TRBJ1-1; 7 bases fit TRBD1. The sequence was collected from a human donor in good health (CMV status not recorded). Some clones in this sample may be carry-over from other donors' samples. In nucleotides, the CDR3 is TGTGCCAGCAGCCCAGGGACAGCAGAAAGGAGCACGACTGAAGCTTTCTTT. This gives the protein CASSPGTAERSTTEAFF.